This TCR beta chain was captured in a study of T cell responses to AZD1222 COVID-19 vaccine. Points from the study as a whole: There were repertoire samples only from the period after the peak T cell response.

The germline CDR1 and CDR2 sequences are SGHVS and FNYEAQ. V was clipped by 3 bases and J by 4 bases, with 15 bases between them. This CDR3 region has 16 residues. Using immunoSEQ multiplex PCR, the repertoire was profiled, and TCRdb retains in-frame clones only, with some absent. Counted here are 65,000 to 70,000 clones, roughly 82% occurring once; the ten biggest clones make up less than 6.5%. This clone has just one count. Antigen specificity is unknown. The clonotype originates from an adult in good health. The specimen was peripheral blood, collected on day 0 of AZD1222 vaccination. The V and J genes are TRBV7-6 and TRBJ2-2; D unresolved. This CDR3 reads CASSLGSSFGTGELFF. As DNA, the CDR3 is TGTGCCAGCAGCTTGGGATCCTCCTTCGGCACCGGGGAGCTGTTTTTT.